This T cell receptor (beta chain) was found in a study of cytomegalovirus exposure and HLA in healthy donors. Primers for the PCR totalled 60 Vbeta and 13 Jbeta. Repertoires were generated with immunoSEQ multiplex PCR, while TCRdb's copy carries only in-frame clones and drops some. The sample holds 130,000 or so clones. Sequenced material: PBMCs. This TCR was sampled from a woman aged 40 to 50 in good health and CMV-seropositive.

CDR3 nucleotides: TGTGCCAGCAGCTTAGCCTCGGTAGGCGGGCGAGCTAACTATGGCTACACCTTC. This codes for CASSLASVGGRANYGYTF. The chain recombines TRBV11-2 with TRBJ1-2, with D uncertain. Germline CDR1 reads SGHAT; CDR2 reads FQNNGV. The CDR3 is 18 amino acids. V was trimmed by 1 base and J by 0 bases, leaving 18 bases between them. The whole variable domain, filled in from reference TRBV11-2 and TRBJ1-2, reads EAGVAQSPRYKIIEKRQSVAFWCNPISGHATLYWYQQILGQGPKLLIQFQNNGVVDDSQLPKDRFSAERLKGVDSTLKIQPAKLEDSAVYLCASSLASVGGRANYGYTFGSGTRLTVV.